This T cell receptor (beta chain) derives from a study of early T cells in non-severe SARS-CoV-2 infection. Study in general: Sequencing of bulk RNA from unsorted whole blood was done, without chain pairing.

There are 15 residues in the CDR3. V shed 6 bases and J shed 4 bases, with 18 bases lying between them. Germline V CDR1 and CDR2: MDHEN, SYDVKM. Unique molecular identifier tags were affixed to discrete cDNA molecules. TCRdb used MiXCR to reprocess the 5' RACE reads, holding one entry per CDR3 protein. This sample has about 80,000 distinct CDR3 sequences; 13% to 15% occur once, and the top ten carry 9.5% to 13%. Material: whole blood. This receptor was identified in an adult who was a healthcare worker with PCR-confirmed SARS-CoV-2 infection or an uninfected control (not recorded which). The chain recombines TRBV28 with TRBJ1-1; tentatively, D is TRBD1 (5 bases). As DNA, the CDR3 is TGTGCCAGCAGGGGGGGTAGCGGGAAGATCACTGAAGCTTTCTTT. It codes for CASRGGSGKITEAFF.